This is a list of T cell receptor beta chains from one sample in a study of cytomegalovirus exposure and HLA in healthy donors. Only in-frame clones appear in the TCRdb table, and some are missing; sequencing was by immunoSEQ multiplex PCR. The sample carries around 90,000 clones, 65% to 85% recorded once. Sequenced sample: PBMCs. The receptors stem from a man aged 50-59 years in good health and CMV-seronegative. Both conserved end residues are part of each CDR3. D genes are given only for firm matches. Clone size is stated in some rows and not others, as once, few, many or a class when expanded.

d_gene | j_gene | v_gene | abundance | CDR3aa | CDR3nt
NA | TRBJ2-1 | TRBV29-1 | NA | CSVPHGGSYNEQFF | TGCAGCGTGCCCCACGGCGGGTCATACAATGAGCAGTTCTTC
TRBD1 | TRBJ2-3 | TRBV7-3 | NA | CASSLRGQGPDTQYF | TGTGCCAGCAGCTTAAGGGGACAGGGCCCAGATACGCAGTATTTT
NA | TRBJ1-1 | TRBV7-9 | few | CASIPRWEVNTEAFF | TGTGCCAGCATTCCCCGGTGGGAGGTGAACACTGAAGCTTTCTTT
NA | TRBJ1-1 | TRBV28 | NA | CASSTPGFYTEAFF | TGTGCCAGCAGTACCCCAGGTTTTTACACTGAAGCTTTCTTT
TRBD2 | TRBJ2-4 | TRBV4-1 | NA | CASSQDLSGRRSKNIQYF | TGCGCCAGCAGCCAAGATCTAAGCGGGAGGCGGTCAAAAAACATTCAGTACTTC
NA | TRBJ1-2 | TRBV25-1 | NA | CASSEQNNYGYTF | TGTGCCAGCAGTGAACAAAATAACTATGGCTACACCTTC
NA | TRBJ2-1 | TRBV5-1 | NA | CASSWEPSIGEQFF | TGCGCCAGCAGCTGGGAGCCCTCGATCGGTGAGCAGTTCTTC
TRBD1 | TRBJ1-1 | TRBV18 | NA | CASSIRTGLVTMNTEAFF | TGTGCCAGCTCGATAAGGACAGGGCTAGTCACCATGAACACTGAAGCTTTCTTT
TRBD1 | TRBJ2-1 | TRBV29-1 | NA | CSVEVQGEREQFF | TGCAGCGTTGAGGTCCAGGGGGAGCGTGAGCAGTTCTTC
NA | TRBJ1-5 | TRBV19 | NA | CASTPRLSRDPSQPQHF | TGTGCCAGTACACCTCGCCTGAGCAGGGATCCCAGTCAGCCCCAGCATTTT
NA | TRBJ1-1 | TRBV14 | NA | CASSADRNTEAFF | TGTGCCAGCAGCGCGGACAGGAACACTGAAGCTTTCTTT
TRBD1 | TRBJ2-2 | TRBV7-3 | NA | CASSSGTANSGELFF | TGTGCCAGCAGCTCCGGGACAGCTAATTCGGGGGAGCTGTTTTTT
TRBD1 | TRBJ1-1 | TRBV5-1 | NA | CASSSGQGATEAFF | TGCGCCAGCAGCAGCGGACAGGGGGCTACTGAAGCTTTCTTT
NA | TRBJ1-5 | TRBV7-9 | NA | CSSSLSGQNQPQHF | TGTTCCAGCAGCTTAAGTGGACAGAATCAGCCCCAGCATTTT
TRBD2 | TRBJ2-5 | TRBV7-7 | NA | CASSLELAETQYF | TGTGCTAGCAGCTTAGAACTAGCGGAGACCCAGTACTTC
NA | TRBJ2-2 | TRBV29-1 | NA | CSVEWLYPNTGELFF | TGCAGCGTGGAGTGGTTGTACCCGAACACCGGGGAGCTGTTTTTT
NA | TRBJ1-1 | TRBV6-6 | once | CASSSDRAMNTEAFF | TGTGCCAGCAGTTCGGACAGAGCCATGAACACTGAAGCTTTCTTT
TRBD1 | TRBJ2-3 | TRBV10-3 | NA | CAISFSGTGTDTQYF | TGTGCCATCAGTTTCTCCGGGACAGGAACAGATACGCAGTATTTT
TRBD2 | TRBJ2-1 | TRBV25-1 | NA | CASSEYPHGGGRAHEQFF | TGTGCCAGCAGTGAATACCCCCATGGTGGCGGGAGGGCCCATGAGCAGTTCTTC
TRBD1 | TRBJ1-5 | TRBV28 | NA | CASNKRDRVLWPQHF | TGTGCCAGCAATAAACGGGACAGGGTTTTATGGCCCCAGCATTTT
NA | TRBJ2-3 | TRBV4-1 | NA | CASSHSPGVSTDTQYF | TGCGCCAGCAGCCACTCCCCCGGGGTCTCCACAGATACGCAGTATTTT
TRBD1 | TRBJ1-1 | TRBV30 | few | CAWRGPVDRGEAFF | TGTGCCTGGAGGGGCCCCGTGGACAGGGGAGAAGCTTTCTTT
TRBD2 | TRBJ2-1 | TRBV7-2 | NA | CASSLSPTSALYNEQFF | TGTGCCAGCAGCTTAAGTCCGACTAGCGCTCTTTACAATGAGCAGTTCTTC
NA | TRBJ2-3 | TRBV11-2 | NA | CASSLDSRGAFSPDTQYF | TGTGCCAGCAGCTTAGATAGCAGGGGCGCATTCAGTCCGGATACGCAGTATTTT
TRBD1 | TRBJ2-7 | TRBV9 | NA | CASSVGLGTGFSYEQYF | TGTGCCAGCAGCGTAGGATTGGGGACAGGGTTTTCCTACGAGCAGTACTTC
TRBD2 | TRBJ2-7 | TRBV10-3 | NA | CAIRTSGNEQYF | TGTGCCATTCGGACTAGCGGCAACGAGCAGTACTTC
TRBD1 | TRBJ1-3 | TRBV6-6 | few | CASSYSEGDSRNTIYF | TGTGCCAGCAGTTACTCGGAAGGGGACAGCAGAAACACCATATATTTT
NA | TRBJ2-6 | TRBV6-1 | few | CASAAESSGANVLTF | TGTGCCAGCGCCGCGGAAAGCTCTGGGGCCAACGTCCTGACTTTC
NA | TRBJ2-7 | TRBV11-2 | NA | CASSSIGRSYEQYF | TGTGCCAGCAGCTCCATTGGCCGCTCCTACGAGCAGTACTTC
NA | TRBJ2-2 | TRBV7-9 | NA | CASSPRGGELFF | TGTGCCAGCAGCCCCCGAGGGGGGGAGCTGTTTTTT
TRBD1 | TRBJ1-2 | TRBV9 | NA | CASSTTGVNGYTF | TGTGCCAGCAGCACAACAGGGGTGAATGGCTACACCTTC
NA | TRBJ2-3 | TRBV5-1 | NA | CASSFGLASDTQYF | TGCGCCAGCAGCTTTGGGCTAGCATCAGATACGCAGTATTTT
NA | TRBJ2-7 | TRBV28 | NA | CASSPPGIPLTYEQYF | TGTGCCAGCAGTCCGCCCGGGATCCCTCTAACTTACGAGCAGTACTTC
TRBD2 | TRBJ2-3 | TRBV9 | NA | CASSSSGSSTDTQYF | TGTGCCAGCAGTTCCAGCGGGAGCTCTACAGATACGCAGTATTTT
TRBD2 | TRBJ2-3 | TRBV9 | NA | CASSPSGTTDTQYF | TGTGCCAGCAGCCCCAGCGGGACCACAGATACGCAGTATTTT
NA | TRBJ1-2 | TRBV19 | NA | CASSIDLRQAANYGYTF | TGTGCCAGTAGTATAGATCTCCGGCAGGCTGCTAACTATGGCTACACCTTC